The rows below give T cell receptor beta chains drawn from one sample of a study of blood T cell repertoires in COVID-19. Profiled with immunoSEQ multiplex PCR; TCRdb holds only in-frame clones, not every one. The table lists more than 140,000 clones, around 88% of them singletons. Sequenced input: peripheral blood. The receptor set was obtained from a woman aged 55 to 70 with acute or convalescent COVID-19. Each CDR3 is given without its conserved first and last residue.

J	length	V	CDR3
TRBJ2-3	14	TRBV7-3	ASSSLAGALTDTQY
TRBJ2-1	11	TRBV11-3	ASSPLAGGPSF
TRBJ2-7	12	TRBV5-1	ASSRGQGRYEQY
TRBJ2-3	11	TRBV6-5	ATRGSGTDTQY
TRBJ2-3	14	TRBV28	ASSPATSGVTDTQY
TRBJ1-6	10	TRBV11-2	ASSLDYSPLH
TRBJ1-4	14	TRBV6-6	ASSYGQGSTNEKLF
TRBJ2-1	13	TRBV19	ASRIQGTHYNEQF
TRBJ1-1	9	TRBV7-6	ASSGGDEAF
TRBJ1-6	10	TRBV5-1	ASSFLNSPLH
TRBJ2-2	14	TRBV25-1	ASSEVGRGHPGELF
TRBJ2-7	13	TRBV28	ASRPGTPSSYEQY
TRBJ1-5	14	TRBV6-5	ASSYNRDPTVRPQH
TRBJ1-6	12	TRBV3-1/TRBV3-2	ASSQVSGNSPLH
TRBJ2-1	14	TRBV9	ASSVGPRGTDNEQF
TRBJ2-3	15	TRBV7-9	ASSFLGLAGGPDTQY
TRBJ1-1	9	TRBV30	AEARNTEAF
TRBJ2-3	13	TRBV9	ASSVVTSDQVTQY
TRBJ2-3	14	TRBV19	ASSITRYASTDTQY
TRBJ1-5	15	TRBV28	ASIEATGTQSHQPQH
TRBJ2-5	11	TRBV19	ASRGALEETQY
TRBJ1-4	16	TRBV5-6	ASSLTTGGPGTNEKLF
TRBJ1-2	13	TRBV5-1	ASSLGNTGNYGYT
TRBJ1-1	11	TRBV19	ASTRDNGPEAF
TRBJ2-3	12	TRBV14	ASSPGLATDTQY
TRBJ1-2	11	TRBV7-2	ASSLGGTRGIP
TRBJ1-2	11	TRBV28	ASRPGQNYGYT
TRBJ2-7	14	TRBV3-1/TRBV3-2	ASSQLQGQGAYEQY
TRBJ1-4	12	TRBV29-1	SAHRGWGNEKLF
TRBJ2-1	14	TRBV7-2	ASSLTSGPPGNEQF
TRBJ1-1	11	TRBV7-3	ASSLDMDTEAF
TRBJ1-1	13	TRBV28	ASSDTGGGKTEAF
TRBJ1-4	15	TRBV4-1	ASSQRDQVRGGEKLF
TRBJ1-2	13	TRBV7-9	ASSLKGTGAYGYT
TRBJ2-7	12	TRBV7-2	ASSLQGYPYEQY
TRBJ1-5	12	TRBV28	ASSLPGEGQPQH
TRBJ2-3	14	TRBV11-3	ASSLSAGTGALTQY
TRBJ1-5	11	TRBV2	ASSGQMDQPQH
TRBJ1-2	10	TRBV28	ASSNTGYGYT
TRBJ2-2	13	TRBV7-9	ASSGAGRNTGELF